This T cell receptor beta chain stems from a study of blood T cell repertoires in COVID-19. The CDR3 is made up of 13 amino acids. Germline V CDR1 and CDR2: LNHDA, SQIVND (reference sequence). V was pared by 7 bases and J by 3 bases, with 10 bases between. Adults between roughly 18 and 89 years of age took part from about two dozen US areas. Assay: immunoSEQ multiplex PCR; the TCRdb copy retains only in-frame clones and omits some. The sample has 200,000 to 250,000 clones, approximately 75% seen once; the top ten hold about 9%. The chain employs TRBV19 and TRBJ1-5; D gene uncertain. The source is a man in his forties who had recovered from COVID-19. Sequencing was carried out using PBMCs or T cells enriched from blood (not recorded which). CDR3 sequence reads: CASNTRPNQPQHF. CDR3 sequence (DNA): TGTGCCAGTAATACTAGGCCCAATCAGCCCCAGCATTTT.